This note documents a single T cell receptor beta chain sequence. The antigen it recognizes is unknown. Per-base qualities were not stored, and no clone one base away is much larger. The entire amount of isolated RNA was reverse transcribed using the High Capacity cDNA Reverse Transcription Kit, so the sequenced TCRB transcripts were expressed ones. Deep immunoSEQ sequencing was applied to naive, central memory and regulatory T cell samples, giving an average of roughly 3.5 million total reads per sample. After sorted cells were lysed in RLT buffer, RNA was extracted with DNase-treated RNeasy Micro or Mini kits, with the choice depending on cell number. Each cell subset was processed on its own to prevent cross-contamination, while patient and healthy donor samples were processed together. The immunoSEQ multiplex PCR was used to amplify TCRB sequences from cDNA, generating 87-bp fragments that spanned the CDR3 region. The amplicons were sequenced using the Illumina HiSeq platform. The published analysis was carried out like this. Synthetic template baselines were used to correct PCR bias computationally, reads within Hamming distance 2 were collapsed, and singletons that could not be merged were discarded. Reads were aligned to IMGT to assign V, D and J genes, CDR3 length, and insertions or deletions at six rearrangement sites. Within each subset, clonotype counts were normalized to sorted cell number, and only after that were true diversity and Gini coefficients computed with the tcR R package. Repertoire sharing was quantified using the overlap coefficient calculated on TCRB nucleotide sequences. The immuneACCESS repertoire file appears here via TCRdb, limited to in-frame rearrangements. These files lack a portion of the clones; in checked studies, under half of the deficit traces to unresolved V genes, and the cause of the others is not known. V, J and clone size are taken as reported in that table, and D and trimming were inferred from the DNA itself. The sample data list about 150,000 clones, and approximately 10% of these were observed just once. Clones ranked in the top ten supply approximately 2% of the sample.

V and J are trimmed by 3 bases and 6 bases, and the gene matches miss 5 bases of the junction. CDR1 and CDR2 were assigned from the germline V gene as SGDLS and YYNGEE. There are 14 amino acids in the CDR3, from cysteine to phenylalanine inclusive. Only the CDR3 part of the read is kept: 42 bases, read in frame from the first base. The data belong to a study of beta chain features in type 1 diabetes (dated 2018 in TCRdb). Turning to the overall study: Patients and healthy donors did not differ in mean age, gender distribution, total cell number or subset yield. Across all samples, roughly 110,000,000 sorted cells were examined, and cell number per subset correlated strongly with RNA yield. The study compared TCRB repertoires of sorted circulating CD4+ T cell subsets between recently diagnosed type 1 diabetes patients and matched healthy donors. Naive and central memory subsets were obtained from all 30 or so donors, but regulatory and stem cell-like memory subsets were isolated from only 8 patients and roughly 8 healthy donors. Broad study findings and their caveats: In all four CD4+ subsets, TCRB CDR3 length was moderately but significantly shorter in type 1 diabetes patients. Shorter templates might be favored by PCR, yet because patient and control samples were amplified and corrected together, any such skew would affect both groups equally. Naive, central memory and regulatory TCRB repertoires appeared more similar among patients than among healthy donors. Sequencing cDNA rather than genomic DNA could over-represent highly expressing activated cells, although activation and CD3 levels did not differ between groups. Because small numbers of individuals were included in the HLA sub-analyses, any influence of HLA type on TCRB rearrangement was left unresolved. Fewer insertions and more nucleotide deletions at VDJ recombination sites were observed in patients with type 1 diabetes, implying thymic rearrangement abnormalities.

Each donor gave one peripheral blood draw, averaging approximately 120 mL, which was collected into heparinised tubes. Naive, central memory, regulatory and stem cell-like memory CD4+ T cells were sorted on a BD FACSAria II using a panel including CD45RO, CCR7, CD25, CD127, CD95 and CD27. Every sorted population had a purity above 95%. PBMCs were isolated immediately by Lymphoprep density gradient centrifugation and stained directly without culture. To minimize batch effects, samples were stained and sorted in pairs, one healthy donor with one patient per experiment. The material sequenced was central memory CD4+ T cells from blood. This receptor was taken from a man younger than 35 in good health. Here the chain combines TRBV9 and TRBJ2-5; TRBD2 lines up with 10 middle nucleotides. CDR3 reads: CASSASGRGKTQYF. The nucleotides read TGTGCCAGCAGCGCTAGCGGGAGAGGAAAGACCCAGTACTTC.